Shown below are 32 T cell receptor beta chains from a single sample sequenced in a study of Graves' ophthalmopathy and Graves' hyperthyroidism. Beta-chain TCR CDR3 regions were amplified from RNA transcripts. RT-PCR with HTBI primers came first, then second-round multiplex PCR. A single record per CDR3 protein comes from TCRdb applying MiXCR to the multiplex PCR reads. Among over a million distinct CDR3 sequences listed, approximately 35% were seen once. Material: peripheral blood or thyroid tissue (not recorded which). All receptors come from an adult man with Graves' hyperthyroidism.

This clonotype was counted at least ten times. CDR3 region: CASRWDRSYEQYF. The CDR3 nucleotides read TGCGCCAGCAGATGGGATCGGTCCTACGAGCAGTACTTC. The chain recombines TRBV5-1 with TRBJ2-7; the D is unclear. Trimming cost V 5 bases and J 1 base, with 10 bases left between them. The CDR3 extends over 13 amino acids. The germline V gene encodes CDR1 SGHRS and CDR2 YFSETQ.

This clonotype was picked up many times. The V gene is TRBV29-1, the J gene TRBJ2-5, with 13 bases identical to TRBD2. J lost 4 bases, V lost 7 bases, and 6 bases had no gene match. Germline values: CDR1 SQVTM, CDR2 ANQGSEA. The CDR3 runs to 14 residues. As DNA, the CDR3 is TGCAGCGCCACTAGCGGGGGGGCCCTAGAGACCCAGTACTTC. Its translation is CSATSGGALETQYF.

This clonotype was observed at least ten times. The rearrangement joins TRBV7-8 to TRBJ1-1; possible D gene TRBD1, 5 bases. Germline-derived CDR1 and CDR2 are SGHVS and FQNEAQ. The V gene lost 4 bases and the J gene lost 8 bases, with 20 bases spanning the gap. This CDR3 has 15 amino acids. Here the CDR3 reads CASSSQPGQSAEAFF. In DNA, the CDR3 is TGTGCCAGCAGCTCACAACCGGGGCAGAGCGCGGAAGCTTTCTTT.

This clonotype was recorded at least ten times. The chain combines TRBV19 with TRBJ1-2; 7 bases are a match to TRBD1. CDR3 size: 13 residues. V lost 5 bases to trimming and J lost 8 bases; unmatched junction nucleotides: 8. The germline CDR1 and CDR2 sequences are LNHDA and SQIVND (reference sequence). CDR3 nucleotide sequence: TGTGCCAGTAGTTTTGCACAGGGGATCGGCTACACCTTC. Amino acid sequence: CASSFAQGIGYTF.

Regarding this clonotype: The conserved final phenylalanine or tryptophan is absent from the CDR3, which likely points to a read error. The V and J genes are TRBV5-1 and TRBJ1-1, with D uncertain. Trimming took 4 bases from V and 3 from J, leaving 10 bases between them. The CDR3 is 13 amino acids. Per germline, CDR1 SGHRS and CDR2 YFSETQ. The CDR3 coding sequence is TGCGCCAGCAGCCAAGATATCGACACTGAAGCTTTCGTT. It yields the protein CASSQDIDTEAFV.

This clonotype has just a few counts. The chain is built from TRBV14 and TRBJ1-1; perhaps TRBD1 as D (5 bases). From germline, CDR1 is SGHDN and CDR2 FVKESK. This CDR3 is 16 amino acids long. The V and J ends lost 4 bases and 1 base respectively, with 16 bases between them. For the CDR3, the DNA is TGTGCCAGCAGCCTCAGAAGAGGGACGCAGAACACTGAAGCTTTCTTT. Translated, it gives CASSLRRGTQNTEAFF.

This clonotype appeared a single time. The genes are TRBV20-1 and TRBJ2-2; D is unclear. V was cut by 5 bases and J by 7 bases, with 14 bases left in between. This CDR3 has 13 amino acids. The germline V gene encodes CDR1 DFQATT and CDR2 SNEGSKA (reference sequence). The CDR3 bases are TGCAGTGCTGGGGATTCGGAATACGGGGAGCTGTTTTTT. Residues: CSAGDSEYGELFF.

This clonotype was counted many times. The gene calls are TRBV29-1 and TRBJ1-1, with TRBD1 as a possible D gene (5 bases). V was pared by 4 bases and J by 0 bases, with 6 bases between. The CDR3 runs to 12 residues. Germline CDR1 SQVTM, CDR2 ANQGSEA. The CDR3 here is CSVGRVNTEAFF. CDR3 coding DNA: TGCAGCGTTGGCAGGGTGAACACTGAAGCTTTCTTT. The whole variable domain, filled in from reference TRBV29-1 and TRBJ1-1, reads SAVISQKPSRDICQRGTSLTIQCQVDSQVTMMFWYRQQPGQSLTLIATANQGSEATYESGFVIDKFPISRPNLTFSTLTVSNMSPEDSSIYLCSVGRVNTEAFFGQGTRLTVV.

The rearrangement links TRBV29-1 to TRBJ2-5; 7 bases line up with TRBD2. The CDR3 contains 14 residues. Germline V gene lookup returns CDR1 SQVTM and CDR2 ANQGSEA. V lost 1 base, J lost 5 bases, and 7 bases stayed unmatched. The CDR3 sequence is CSVEGPSGGETQYF. In DNA, the CDR3 is TGCAGCGTTGAAGGCCCTAGCGGCGGGGAGACCCAGTACTTC.

J is TRBJ1-2 and V is TRBV7-9; D remains unclear. The CDR3 sequence is 13 residues long. V was pared by 7 bases and J by 4 bases, with 13 bases between. Germline-derived CDR1 and CDR2 are SEHNR and FQNEAQ (reference sequence). CDR3 protein: CASTLRDLYGYTF. The CDR3 region has the DNA TGTGCCAGCACCCTCCGGGATCTCTATGGCTACACCTTC.

The V gene is TRBV10-2, the J gene TRBJ2-7, with D possibly matching TRBD2 (6 bases). This CDR3 is built from 14 residues. CDR1 is WSHSY and CDR2 is SAAADI in the germline V gene. V was trimmed by 4 bases and J by 7 bases, leaving 17 bases between them. As DNA, the CDR3 is TGCGCCAGCAGTGGAGCGGGCGGACTTTCGGAGCAGTACTTC. Encoded protein: CASSGAGGLSEQYF.

This clonotype has a count of ten or more. The chain combines TRBV7-9 with TRBJ1-6; D remains ambiguous. The ends were cut back, 6 bases at V and 5 bases at J, with 8 bases in the middle. CDR1 is SEHNR and CDR2 is FQNEAQ in the germline V gene (reference sequence). The CDR3 length is 13 residues. The CDR3 DNA sequence: TGTGCCAGCAGATTGGGGAATAATTCACCCCTCCACTTT. Amino acid sequence: CASRLGNNSPLHF. Combining the CDR3 with reference TRBV7-9 and TRBJ1-6 gives the whole variable domain DTGVSQNPRHKITKRGQNVTFRCDPISEHNRLYWYRQTLGQGPEFLTYFQNEAQLEKSRLLSDRFSAERPKGSFSTLEIQRTEQGDSAMYLCASRLGNNSPLHFGNGTRLTVT.

This clonotype showed up just a few times. This sequence joins TRBV5-6 and TRBJ1-2; 11 nucleotides agree with TRBD1. Losses at the gene ends were 5 bases for V and 4 bases for J; bases not matched to a gene: 13. The CDR3 runs 17 residues. Germline CDR1 and CDR2: SGHDT and YYEEEE. CDR3 loop: CASSIPDRGRIGYGYTF. The CDR3 nucleotides are TGTGCCAGCAGTATACCGGACAGGGGGCGGATCGGCTATGGCTACACCTTC.

This clonotype was seen more than once but under ten times. The V call is TRBV2, the J call TRBJ2-2; D is perhaps TRBD1 (6 bases). The V and J ends lost 7 bases and 1 base respectively, with 16 bases between them. Looked up from germline, CDR1 is SNHLY and CDR2 is FYNNEI. The CDR3 has 16 amino acids. The CDR3 protein is CASTRTEYLNTGELFF. The CDR3 DNA reads as TGTGCCAGCACTCGGACAGAATACCTGAACACCGGGGAGCTGTTTTTT.

This clonotype has a handful of counts. J is TRBJ2-7 and V is TRBV9, with no clear D. CDR1 SGDLS and CDR2 YYNGEE come from the germline V gene. CDR3 length equals 16 residues. The V and J ends lost 4 bases and 0 bases respectively, with 17 bases between them. The CDR3 reads CASSQDAARSSYEQYF. The DNA of the CDR3 is TGTGCCAGCAGCCAAGATGCAGCTAGGAGCTCCTACGAGCAGTACTTC.

This clonotype was recorded many times. The rearrangement uses TRBV7-9 and TRBJ1-2; D perhaps matches TRBD1 (5 bases). The CDR3 extends over 14 amino acids. V was pared by 1 base and J by 1 base, with 7 bases between. The germline CDR1 and CDR2 sequences are SEHNR and FQNEAQ (reference sequence). In DNA, the CDR3 is TGTGCCAGCAGCTTAGGGACAAATAACTATGGCTACACCTTC. This translates into CASSLGTNNYGYTF.

As for this clonotype: Sequence at one end of the junction differs from germline and may be a read error. The chain carries TRBV7-9 and TRBJ2-7, with a possible D match to TRBD2 (5 bases). The CDR3 totals 15 residues. Per germline, CDR1 SEHNR and CDR2 FQNEAQ (reference sequence). The CDR3 coding sequence is TGTGCCAGCTCCCCAGGACTCGATAGCTCCTACGTGCAGTACTTC. Translated, it gives CASSPGLDSSYVQYF.

This rearrangement joins TRBV5-5 to TRBJ2-5; tentatively, D is TRBD2 (5 bases). The V end was cut by 4 bases, the J end by 2 bases, with 18 bases between. The germline V gene encodes CDR1 SGHKS and CDR2 YYEKEE (reference sequence). There are 16 residues in the CDR3. As DNA, the CDR3 is TGTGCCAGCAGCGAGGGAAACATCGGTCCTCAAGAGACCCAGTACTTC. It encodes CASSEGNIGPQETQYF.

Only one count was recorded for this clonotype. This chain joins TRBV5-4 and TRBJ2-5; 12 nucleotides match TRBD2. Germline assignment: CDR1 SGHNT and CDR2 YYREEE (reference sequence). The CDR3 runs to 18 residues. V trimming: 5 bases; J trimming: 4 bases; junction bases outside the gene matches: 15. CDR3 amino acids: CASSLHLAGGPGGETQYF. The CDR3 DNA sequence: TGTGCCAGCAGTCTGCACCTAGCGGGAGGGCCGGGAGGAGAGACCCAGTACTTC.

A single count supports this clonotype. V and J are TRBV29-1 and TRBJ1-1; 8 bases agree with TRBD1. V lost 8 bases, J lost 0 bases, and 14 bases stayed unmatched. The CDR3 loop spans 16 amino acids. Germline loops: CDR1 SQVTM, CDR2 ANQGSEA. The CDR3 coding sequence is TGCAGCTTGGGCCGGGGTGGGACAGGCCTGAACACTGAAGCTTTCTTT. Amino acids: CSLGRGGTGLNTEAFF.

Concerning this clonotype itself: A much larger clone differs by one base, so this may be a read error. This chain links TRBV7-9 with TRBJ1-4; D remains ambiguous. This CDR3 has 15 amino acids. The germline gives CDR1 SEHNR, CDR2 FQNEAQ (reference sequence). V lost 4 bases, J lost 7 bases, and 16 bases lay in between. CDR3 nucleotides: TGTGCCAGCAGCTGGGCGGCAGGACCCATTGAAAAACTGTTTTTT. It specifies CASSWAAGPIEKLFF.

This clonotype appeared many times. The chain carries TRBV28 and TRBJ2-7; the D call may be TRBD1 or TRBD2 (5 bases each). In germline, CDR1 is MDHEN, CDR2 SYDVKM. The ends were cut back, 2 bases at V and 0 bases at J, with 8 bases in the middle. The CDR3 spans 14 residues. The CDR3 DNA follows: TGTGCCAGCAGTTTAGGGACGTTCTCCTACGAGCAGTACTTC. This codes for CASSLGTFSYEQYF.

This clonotype was found a few times. The rearrangement uses TRBV11-2 and TRBJ2-5; a possible D gene is TRBD2 (5 bases). V lost 0 bases and J lost 0, with 20 bases in between. From germline, CDR1 is SGHAT and CDR2 FQNNGV. The CDR3 totals 19 residues. The CDR3 DNA sequence: TGTGCCAGCAGCTTAGACGAAGGGAGAGGCGTGAGTTACCAAGAGACCCAGTACTTC. The encoded protein is CASSLDEGRGVSYQETQYF.

This clonotype was seen at least ten times. V usage is TRBV12-3 or TRBV12-4 and J usage is TRBJ1-1, with D possibly being TRBD1 (5 bases). The CDR3 is made up of 15 amino acids. V lost 5 bases to trimming and J lost 0 bases, with 13 bases between them. The CDR3 nucleotides read TGTGCCAGCAGTCCTCCGGGACGGGTGAACACTGAAGCTTTCTTT. It encodes CASSPPGRVNTEAFF.

This clonotype was seen only a few times. V gene TRBV12-3 or TRBV12-4 combines with J gene TRBJ1-2; 10 bases map to TRBD1. The length of the CDR3 is 15 residues. Losses at the gene ends were 1 base for V and 3 bases for J; bases not matched to a gene: 2. CDR3 nucleotide sequence: TGTGCCAGCAGTTTAGTGGGGACAGGGGACTATGGCTACACCTTC. Amino acids: CASSLVGTGDYGYTF.

Ten or more counts support this clonotype. This rearrangement joins TRBV20-1 to TRBJ1-5; 11 bases align to TRBD1. The CDR3 runs to 15 residues. Germline V gene data show CDR1 as DFQATT and CDR2 as SNEGSKA (reference sequence). Unmatched junction bases numbered 6, after V lost 5 bases and J lost 3 bases. The CDR3 DNA is TGCAGTGCTGGAGGGACAGGGGGTCACAATCAGCCCCAGCATTTT. This sequence encodes CSAGGTGGHNQPQHF.

The sample holds a few counts of this clonotype. The chain joins TRBV27 to TRBJ2-5; D gene unclear. CDR3 length: 15 amino acids. Between the trimmed V and J ends, which lost 4 bases and 3 bases, there was a span of 15 bases. The V gene's germline CDR1 is MNHEY and CDR2 SMNVEV (reference sequence). The DNA of the CDR3 is TGTGCCAGCAGTTCCCCGCGGCGCAGTAAAGAGACCCAGTACTTC. It specifies CASSSPRRSKETQYF.

The chain couples TRBV9 to TRBJ2-7; 7 bases align to TRBD2. Matching the DNA end better, TRBJ2-1 makes the J call doubtful. The germline V gene encodes CDR1 SGDLS and CDR2 YYNGEE. CDR3 length equals 13 residues. CDR3 nucleotides: TGTGCCAGCAGCTGGACTAGTAGAGATGAGCAGTTCTTC. Protein: CASSWTSRDEQFF.

This clonotype was detected ten times or more. The chain uses TRBV7-2 and TRBJ1-2; D is ambiguous. The CDR3 spans 14 residues. The V end was cut by 5 bases, the J end by 6 bases, with 16 bases between. CDR1 SGHTA and CDR2 FQGNSA come from the germline V gene. Here the CDR3 reads CASSPSAGWDGYTF. CDR3 nucleotide sequence: TGTGCCAGCAGCCCCTCGGCGGGGTGGGATGGCTACACCTTC. Full variable domain (missing parts from reference TRBV7-2 and TRBJ1-2): GAGVSQSPSNKVTEKGKDVELRCDPISGHTALYWYRQSLGQGLEFLIYFQGNSAPDKSGLPSDRFSAERTGGSVSTLTIQRTQQEDSAVYLCASSPSAGWDGYTFGSGTRLTVV.

This clonotype showed up many times. The chain couples TRBV2 to TRBJ1-2, with 7 bases matching TRBD1. Trimming took 6 bases from V and 2 from J; bases not matched to a gene: 9. Germline CDR1 SNHLY, CDR2 FYNNEI. The CDR3 length is 15 residues. CDR3 DNA sequence: TGTGCCAGCAGGGTGCAACAGGGGTTAAACTATGGCTACACCTTC. Its translation: CASRVQQGLNYGYTF.

This clonotype was counted many times. The rearrangement joins TRBV20-1 to TRBJ2-5, with unresolved D. Germline V gives CDR1 DFQATT, CDR2 SNEGSKA (reference sequence). CDR3 length equals 13 residues. The V end was cut by 4 bases, the J end by 4 bases, with 13 bases between. The CDR3 nucleotides read TGCAGTGCTATCCGGGCCAGGTCAGAGACCCAGTACTTC. Translated, it gives CSAIRARSETQYF.

With regard to this clonotype: A single base separates this from a much larger clone, so it may be a read error. CDR3: CASSIYRTGSNQPQHF. The CDR3 nucleotides are TGTGCCAGTAGTATATATCGGACAGGTAGCAATCAGCCCCAGCATTTT. The gene calls are TRBV19 and TRBJ1-5; 7 positions match TRBD1. The length of the CDR3 is 16 residues. The trim removed 2 bases at V and 0 bases at J, leaving 4 bases unmatched. Looked up from germline, CDR1 is LNHDA and CDR2 is SQIVND (reference sequence).